Listed below are T cell receptor beta chains from one sample, sequenced in a study of blood T cell repertoires in COVID-19. Profiled with immunoSEQ multiplex PCR; TCRdb holds only in-frame clones, not every one. Seen here are 200,000 to 300,000 clones, 84% observed once, and the top ten hold 8.6%. Material: peripheral blood. Every receptor here comes from a human donor in a cohort sampled during active COVID-19. CDR3s include the opening cysteine and the closing phenylalanine or tryptophan. D genes are given only for firm matches. Clone size is given for some rows only: seen once, a few or many times, or a class if the clone is expanded.

15,TRBV2,-,TRBJ2-3,TRBD2,CASSASGRSTDTQYF,TGTGCCAGCAGTGCTAGCGGGCGTAGCACAGATACGCAGTATTTT
13,TRBV18,-,TRBJ1-5,TRBD1,CASATGASQPQHF,TGTGCCAGCGCCACAGGGGCGAGTCAGCCCCAGCATTTT
15,TRBV13,-,TRBJ2-3,TRBD2,CASSLRGRAGDTQYF,TGTGCCAGCAGCTTGCGTGGGAGGGCCGGGGATACGCAGTATTTT
16,TRBV10-1,-,TRBJ1-1,TRBD1,CASSEYLPGQGAEAFF,TGCGCCAGCAGTGAGTACCTGCCGGGACAGGGGGCTGAAGCTTTCTTT
12,TRBV9,-,TRBJ2-7,-,CASSGTGYEQYF,TGTGCCAGCAGCGGAACAGGCTACGAGCAGTACTTC
17,TRBV5-6,few,TRBJ1-2,-,CASSPVAHLDFFDGYTF,TGTGCCAGCAGCCCCGTGGCACATTTAGACTTCTTTGATGGCTACACCTTC
15,TRBV7-8,-,TRBJ1-4,TRBD1,CASSETGTGSEKLFF,TGTGCCAGCAGCGAGACCGGGACAGGGAGTGAAAAACTGTTTTTT
14,TRBV29-1,-,TRBJ1-1,TRBD1,CSVGFGQGSSGAFF,TGCAGCGTTGGTTTTGGACAGGGCTCCTCGGGAGCTTTCTTT
16,TRBV6-1,-,TRBJ1-3,TRBD1,CASSDRQGVSGNTIYF,TGTGCCAGCAGTGATCGACAGGGTGTATCTGGAAACACCATATATTTT
17,TRBV4-1,-,TRBJ2-1,-,CASSHYFRGPDYNEQFF,TGCGCCAGCAGCCACTACTTTAGGGGCCCCGATTACAATGAGCAGTTCTTC
12,TRBV29-1,-,TRBJ2-1,-,CSASSFGNEQFF,TGCAGCGCATCCTCCTTCGGGAATGAGCAGTTCTTC
14,TRBV5-6,many,TRBJ1-2,TRBD1,CASSFIFRDREKIF,TGTGCCAGCAGCTTTATCTTCCGCGACAGGGAAAAGATCTTC
14,TRBV10-2,-,TRBJ2-3,-,CASSELVATDTQYF,TGCGCCAGCAGTGAGTTGGTGGCCACAGATACGCAGTATTTT
13,TRBV4-3,few,TRBJ2-2,-,CASSQGAGGELFF,TGCGCCAGCAGCCAAGGGGCGGGCGGGGAGCTGTTTTTT
16,TRBV4-2,-,TRBJ2-5,TRBD2,CASSQFRAGDQETQYF,TGTGCCAGCAGCCAATTTAGAGCGGGGGATCAAGAGACCCAGTACTTC
11,TRBV29-1,-,TRBJ2-7,-,CSMTIMGEQYF,TGCAGCATGACTATCATGGGCGAGCAGTACTTC
14,TRBV28,-,TRBJ1-1,-,CASSFRGSNTEAFF,TGTGCCAGCAGTTTTCGGGGGAGTAACACTGAAGCTTTCTTT
13,TRBV2,-,TRBJ1-2,-,CASSDQKAGGYTF,TGTGCCAGCAGTGATCAAAAAGCTGGTGGCTACACCTTC
15,TRBV6-5,-,TRBJ1-4,TRBD1,CASSYRGPTNEKLFF,TGTGCCAGCAGTTACAGGGGGCCAACTAATGAAAAACTGTTTTTT
15,TRBV27,-,TRBJ1-4,-,CASSLLGGVNEKLFF,TGTGCCAGCAGTTTATTAGGGGGGGTAAATGAAAAACTGTTTTTT
13,TRBV5-1,-,TRBJ1-2,-,CASSLGTEGGYTF,TGCGCCAGCAGCCTCGGGACGGAGGGCGGCTACACCTTC
14,TRBV27,few,TRBJ1-4,TRBD1,CASSLTGRNEKLFF,TGTGCCAGCAGTTTGACAGGGAGGAATGAAAAACTGTTTTTT
15,TRBV5-5,-,TRBJ2-2,TRBD1,CASSKGALDTGELFF,TGTGCCAGCAGCAAGGGGGCTCTGGACACCGGGGAGCTGTTTTTT
15,TRBV4-1,-,TRBJ1-3,-,CASSQGRDVWNTIYF,TGCGCCAGCAGCCAAGGTCGGGATGTGTGGAACACCATATATTTT
14,TRBV18,-,TRBJ1-4,-,CASSSRGLDEKLFF,TGTGCCAGCTCATCAAGGGGTCTCGATGAAAAACTGTTTTTT
13,TRBV5-8,-,TRBJ1-1,TRBD1,CASSLRDSTEAFF,TGTGCCAGCAGCTTAAGGGACAGCACTGAAGCTTTCTTT
12,TRBV6-5,-,TRBJ2-5,TRBD1,CATQTGGETQYF,TGTGCCACCCAGACAGGGGGAGAGACCCAGTACTTC
12,TRBV11-3,-,TRBJ2-2,-,CASSQTTGELFF,TGTGCCAGCAGCCAGACTACCGGGGAGCTGTTTTTT
14,TRBV4-3,-,TRBJ1-1,-,CASSQATANTEAFF,TGCGCCAGCAGCCAAGCTACAGCGAACACTGAAGCTTTCTTT
13,TRBV12-3/TRBV12-4,-,TRBJ2-7,TRBD2,CASRTSGTSGQYF,TGTGCCAGCAGAACTAGCGGGACCTCCGGGCAGTACTTC
13,TRBV12-3/TRBV12-4,-,TRBJ1-2,-,CASSPTTNYGYTF,TGTGCCAGCAGTCCGACAACTAACTATGGCTACACCTTC
15,TRBV7-2,-,TRBJ1-2,-,CASSWSPGALRGYTF,TGTGCCAGCAGCTGGAGTCCAGGGGCGCTTCGGGGCTACACCTTC
16,TRBV25-1,-,TRBJ1-4,-,CASSQTESATNEKLFF,TGTGCCAGCAGCCAGACTGAGTCTGCAACTAATGAAAAACTGTTTTTT
13,TRBV4-1,-,TRBJ1-2,-,CASSQRESQGYTF,TGCGCCAGCAGCCAAAGGGAGTCCCAGGGCTACACCTTC
12,TRBV28,-,TRBJ1-2,TRBD1,CASRGRGRGYTF,TGTGCCAGCCGTGGCAGGGGGAGGGGCTACACCTTC
14,TRBV11-2,-,TRBJ2-1,-,CASSLAGPDNEQFF,TGTGCCAGCAGCTTAGCAGGCCCCGACAATGAGCAGTTCTTC
16,TRBV9,-,TRBJ2-3,-,CASSVEAGLSTDTQYF,TGTGCCAGCAGCGTAGAGGCGGGGCTCAGCACAGATACGCAGTATTTT
14,TRBV11-2,-,TRBJ1-2,TRBD1,CASSLRTGNYGYTF,TGTGCCAGCAGCCTTCGGACAGGAAACTATGGCTACACCTTC
14,TRBV11-2,few,TRBJ2-5,-,CASSLGASVKTQYF,TGTGCCAGCAGCTTAGGGGCTAGCGTGAAGACCCAGTACTTC
15,TRBV27,-,TRBJ1-6,TRBD1,CASRKQGGSSSPLHF,TGTGCCAGCCGTAAACAGGGGGGGTCCAGTTCACCCCTCCACTTT